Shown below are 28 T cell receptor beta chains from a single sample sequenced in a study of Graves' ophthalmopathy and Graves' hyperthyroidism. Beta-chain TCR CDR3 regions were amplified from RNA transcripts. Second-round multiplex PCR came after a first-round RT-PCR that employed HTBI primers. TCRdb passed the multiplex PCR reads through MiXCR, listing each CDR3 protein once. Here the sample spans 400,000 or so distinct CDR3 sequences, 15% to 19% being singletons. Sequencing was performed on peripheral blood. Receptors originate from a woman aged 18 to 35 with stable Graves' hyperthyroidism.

This CDR3 is CASSIVPLPQNIQYF. For the CDR3, the DNA is TGTGCCAGTAGTATAGTCCCCCTCCCCCAAAACATTCAGTACTTC. The chain is built from TRBV19 and TRBJ2-4; no definite D call. The germline CDR1 and CDR2 sequences are LNHDA and SQIVND (reference sequence). This CDR3 is 15 amino acids long. V lost 1 base, J lost 5 bases, and 12 bases lay in between.

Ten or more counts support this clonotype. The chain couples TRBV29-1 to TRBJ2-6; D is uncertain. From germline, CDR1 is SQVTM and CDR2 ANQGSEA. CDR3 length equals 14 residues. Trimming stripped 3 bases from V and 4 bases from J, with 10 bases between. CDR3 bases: TGCAGCGTTGAGTTTCCCGTGGGGGCCAACGTCCTGACTTTC. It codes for CSVEFPVGANVLTF. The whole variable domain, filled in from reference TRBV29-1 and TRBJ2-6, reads SAVISQKPSRDICQRGTSLTIQCQVDSQVTMMFWYRQQPGQSLTLIATANQGSEATYESGFVIDKFPISRPNLTFSTLTVSNMSPEDSSIYLCSVEFPVGANVLTFGAGSRLTVL.

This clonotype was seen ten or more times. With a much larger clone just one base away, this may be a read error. In nucleotides, the CDR3 is TGTGCCAGCAGTGAACGGAACTCTGGAAACACCATATATTTT. Its protein is CASSERNSGNTIYF. The chain joins TRBV6-1 to TRBJ1-3; D is unresolved. Trimming left V 2 bases short and J 0 bases short, with 5 bases between. The CDR3 sequence is 14 residues long. From germline, CDR1 is MNHNS and CDR2 SASEGT.

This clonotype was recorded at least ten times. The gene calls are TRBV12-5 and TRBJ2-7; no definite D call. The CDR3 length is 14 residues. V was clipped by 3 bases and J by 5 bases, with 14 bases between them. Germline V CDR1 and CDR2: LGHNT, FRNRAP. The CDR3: CASGFTARKDEQYF. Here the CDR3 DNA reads TGTGCTAGTGGTTTTACAGCGAGAAAGGACGAGCAGTACTTC.

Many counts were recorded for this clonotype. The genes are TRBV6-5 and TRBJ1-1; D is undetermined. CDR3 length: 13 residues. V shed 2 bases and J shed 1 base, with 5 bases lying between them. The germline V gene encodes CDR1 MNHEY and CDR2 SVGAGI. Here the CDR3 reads CASSYPGNTEAFF. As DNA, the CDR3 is TGTGCCAGCAGTTACCCGGGGAACACTGAAGCTTTCTTT.

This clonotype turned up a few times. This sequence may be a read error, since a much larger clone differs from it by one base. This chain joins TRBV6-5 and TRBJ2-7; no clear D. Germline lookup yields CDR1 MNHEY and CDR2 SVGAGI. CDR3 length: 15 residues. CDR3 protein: CVSSYSPGRSYEQYF. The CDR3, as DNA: TGTGTCAGCAGTTACTCGCCAGGACGCTCCTACGAGCAGTACTTC.

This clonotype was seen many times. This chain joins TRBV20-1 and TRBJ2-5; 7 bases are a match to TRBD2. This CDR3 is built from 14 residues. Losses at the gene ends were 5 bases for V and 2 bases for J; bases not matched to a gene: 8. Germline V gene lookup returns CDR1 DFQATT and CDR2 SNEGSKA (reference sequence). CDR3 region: CSARGGGIQETQYF. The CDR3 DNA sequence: TGCAGTGCTCGGGGCGGGGGAATTCAAGAGACCCAGTACTTC.

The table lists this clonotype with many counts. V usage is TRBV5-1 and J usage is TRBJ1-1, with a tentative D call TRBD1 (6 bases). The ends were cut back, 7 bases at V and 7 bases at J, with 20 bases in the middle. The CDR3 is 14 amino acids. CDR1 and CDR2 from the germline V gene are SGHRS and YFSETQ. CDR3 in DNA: TGCGCCAGCTATCCTTGGACAGCGGGGAGTGAAGCTTTCTTT. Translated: CASYPWTAGSEAFF.

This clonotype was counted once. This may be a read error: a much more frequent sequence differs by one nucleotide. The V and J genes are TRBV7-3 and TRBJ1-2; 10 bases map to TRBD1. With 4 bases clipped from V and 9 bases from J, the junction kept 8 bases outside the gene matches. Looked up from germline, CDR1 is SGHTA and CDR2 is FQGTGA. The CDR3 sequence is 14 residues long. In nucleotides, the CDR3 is TGTGCCAGCAGCTCGTCGGACAGGGGGGTTAGCTACACCTTC. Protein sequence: CASSSSDRGVSYTF.

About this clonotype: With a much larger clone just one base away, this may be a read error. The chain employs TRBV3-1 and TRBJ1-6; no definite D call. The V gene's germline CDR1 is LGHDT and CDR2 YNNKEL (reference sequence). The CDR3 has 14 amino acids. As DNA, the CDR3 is TGTGCCAGCAGCCTCGGACGGGATAATTCACACCTCCACTTT. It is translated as CASSLGRDNSHLHF. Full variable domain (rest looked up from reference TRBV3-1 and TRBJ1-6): DTAVSQTPKYLVTQMGNDKSIKCEQNLGHDTMYWYKQDSKKFLKIMFSYNNKELIINETVPNRFSPKSPDKAHLNLHINSLELGDSAVYFCASSLGRDNSHLHFGNGTRLTVT.

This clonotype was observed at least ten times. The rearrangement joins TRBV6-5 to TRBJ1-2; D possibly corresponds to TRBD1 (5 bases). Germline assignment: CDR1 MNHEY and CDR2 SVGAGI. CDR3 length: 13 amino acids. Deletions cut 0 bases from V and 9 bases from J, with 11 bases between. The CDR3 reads CASSYSQGKSYTF. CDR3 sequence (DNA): TGTGCCAGCAGTTACTCGCAGGGAAAGAGCTACACCTTC.

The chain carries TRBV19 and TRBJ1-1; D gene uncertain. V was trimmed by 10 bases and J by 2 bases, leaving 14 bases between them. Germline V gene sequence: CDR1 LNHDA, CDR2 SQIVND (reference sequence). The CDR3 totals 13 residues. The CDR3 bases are TGTGCCATAAGCAGGACGTACAACACTGAAGCTTTCTTT. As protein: CAISRTYNTEAFF.

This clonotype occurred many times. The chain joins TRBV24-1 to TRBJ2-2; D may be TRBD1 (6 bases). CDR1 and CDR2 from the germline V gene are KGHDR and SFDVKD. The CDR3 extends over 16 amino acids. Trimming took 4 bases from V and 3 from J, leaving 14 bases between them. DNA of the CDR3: TGTGCCACCAGTGACCGCGGACAGATTGACACCGGGGAGCTGTTTTTT. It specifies CATSDRGQIDTGELFF.

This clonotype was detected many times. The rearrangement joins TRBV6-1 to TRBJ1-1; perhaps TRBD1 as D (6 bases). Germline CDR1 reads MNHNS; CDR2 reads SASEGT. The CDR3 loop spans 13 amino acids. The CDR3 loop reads CVVHREKGTEAFF. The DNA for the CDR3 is TGTGTGGTGCACAGGGAGAAGGGCACTGAAGCTTTCTTT.

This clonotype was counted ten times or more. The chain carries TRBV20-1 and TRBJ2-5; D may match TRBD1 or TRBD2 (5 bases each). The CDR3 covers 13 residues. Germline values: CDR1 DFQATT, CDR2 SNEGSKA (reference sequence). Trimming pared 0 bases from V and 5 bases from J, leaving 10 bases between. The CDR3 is CSARETGRETQYF. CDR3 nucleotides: TGCAGTGCTAGAGAAACGGGGCGGGAGACCCAGTACTTC.

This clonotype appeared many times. CDR3 DNA sequence: TGTGCCAGCAGTCGCAGGACAGGACTGAACACTGAAGCTTTCTTT. Encoded protein: CASSRRTGLNTEAFF. V gene TRBV2 combines with J gene TRBJ1-1; 7 bases are a match to TRBD1. The CDR3 is made up of 15 amino acids. Germline values: CDR1 SNHLY, CDR2 FYNNEI. Trimming took 5 bases from V and 0 from J; bases not matched to a gene: 6.

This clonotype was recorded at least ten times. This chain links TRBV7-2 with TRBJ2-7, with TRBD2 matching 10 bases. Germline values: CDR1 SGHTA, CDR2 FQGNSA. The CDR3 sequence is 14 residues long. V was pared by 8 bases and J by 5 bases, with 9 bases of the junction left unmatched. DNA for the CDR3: TGTGCCAGCGGGCAGCGGGGGGGCAGCAACGAGCAGTACTTC. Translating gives CASGQRGGSNEQYF. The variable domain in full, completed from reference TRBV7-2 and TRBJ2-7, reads GAGVSQSPSNKVTEKGKDVELRCDPISGHTALYWYRQSLGQGLEFLIYFQGNSAPDKSGLPSDRFSAERTGGSVSTLTIQRTQQEDSAVYLCASGQRGGSNEQYFGPGTRLTVT.

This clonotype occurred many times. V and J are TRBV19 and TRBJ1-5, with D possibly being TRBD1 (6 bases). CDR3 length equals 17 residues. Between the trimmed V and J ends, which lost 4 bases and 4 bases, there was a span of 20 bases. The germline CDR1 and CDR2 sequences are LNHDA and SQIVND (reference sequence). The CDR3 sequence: CASSSPQGTPLNQPQHF. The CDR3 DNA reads TGTGCCAGTAGTAGCCCACAGGGCACGCCTCTGAATCAGCCCCAGCATTTT.

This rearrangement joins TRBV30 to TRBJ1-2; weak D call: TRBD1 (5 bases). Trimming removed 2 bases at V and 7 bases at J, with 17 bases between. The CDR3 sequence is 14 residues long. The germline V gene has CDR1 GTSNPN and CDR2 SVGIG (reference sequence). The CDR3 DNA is TGTGCCTGGAGTAGGAGGTCAGGGTTAAGTGGCTACACCTTC. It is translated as CAWSRRSGLSGYTF.

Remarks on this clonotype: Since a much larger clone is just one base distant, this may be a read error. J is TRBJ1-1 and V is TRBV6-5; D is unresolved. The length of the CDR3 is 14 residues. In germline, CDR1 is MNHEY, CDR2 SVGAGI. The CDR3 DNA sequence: TGTGCCTGCAGTTACTCGGTCCGGAACACTGAAGCTTTCTTT. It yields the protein CACSYSVRNTEAFF.

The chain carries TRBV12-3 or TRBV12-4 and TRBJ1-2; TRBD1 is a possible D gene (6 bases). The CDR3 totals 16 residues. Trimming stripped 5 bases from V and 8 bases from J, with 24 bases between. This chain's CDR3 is CASSPAPGQQQEGYTF. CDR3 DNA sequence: TGTGCCAGCAGTCCCGCTCCGGGACAACAACAGGAGGGCTACACCTTC.

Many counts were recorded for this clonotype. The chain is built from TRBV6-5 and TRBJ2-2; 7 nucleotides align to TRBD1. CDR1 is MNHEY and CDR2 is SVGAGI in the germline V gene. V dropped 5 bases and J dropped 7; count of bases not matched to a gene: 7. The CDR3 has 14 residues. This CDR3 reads CASSTTGRGGELFF. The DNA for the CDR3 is TGTGCCAGCAGTACGACAGGGCGAGGCGGGGAGCTGTTTTTT.

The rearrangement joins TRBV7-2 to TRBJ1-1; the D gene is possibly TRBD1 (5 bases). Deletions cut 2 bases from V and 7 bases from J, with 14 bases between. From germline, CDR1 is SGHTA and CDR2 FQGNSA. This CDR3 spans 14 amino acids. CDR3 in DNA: TGTGCCAGCAGCTTACGCCGCGGGGGGAATGAAGCTTTCTTT. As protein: CASSLRRGGNEAFF.

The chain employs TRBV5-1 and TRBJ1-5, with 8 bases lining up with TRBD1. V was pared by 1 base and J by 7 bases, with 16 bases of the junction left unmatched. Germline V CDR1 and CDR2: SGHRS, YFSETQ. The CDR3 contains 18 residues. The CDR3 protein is CASSLYPQDRGLSQPQHF. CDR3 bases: TGCGCCAGCAGCTTGTATCCCCAAGACAGGGGCCTTTCACAGCCCCAGCATTTT.

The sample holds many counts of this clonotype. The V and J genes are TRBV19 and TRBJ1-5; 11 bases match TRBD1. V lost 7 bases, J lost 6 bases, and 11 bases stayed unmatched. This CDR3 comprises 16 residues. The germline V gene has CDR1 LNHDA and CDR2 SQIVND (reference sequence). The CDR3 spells CASKDRGRGSGQPQHF. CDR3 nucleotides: TGTGCCAGTAAGGACAGGGGGCGAGGGTCGGGTCAGCCCCAGCATTTT.

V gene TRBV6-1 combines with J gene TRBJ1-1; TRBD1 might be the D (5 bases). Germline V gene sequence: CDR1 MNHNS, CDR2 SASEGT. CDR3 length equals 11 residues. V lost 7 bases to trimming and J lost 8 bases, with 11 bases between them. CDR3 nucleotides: TGTGCCAGCACCTCAAGGGGAGAAGCTTTCTTT. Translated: CASTSRGEAFF.

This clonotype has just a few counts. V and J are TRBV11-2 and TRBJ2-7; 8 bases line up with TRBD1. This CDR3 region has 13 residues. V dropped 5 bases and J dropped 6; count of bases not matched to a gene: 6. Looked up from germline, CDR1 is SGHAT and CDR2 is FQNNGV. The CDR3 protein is CASSPDRGGEQYF. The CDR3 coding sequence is TGTGCCAGCAGCCCCGACAGGGGCGGCGAGCAGTACTTC.

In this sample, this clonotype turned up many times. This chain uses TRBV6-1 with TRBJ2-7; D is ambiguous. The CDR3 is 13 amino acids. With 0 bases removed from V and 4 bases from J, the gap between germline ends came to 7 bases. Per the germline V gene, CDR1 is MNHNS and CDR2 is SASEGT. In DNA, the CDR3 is TGTGCCAGCAGTGAAGCGCAGGATTACGAGCAGTACTTC. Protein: CASSEAQDYEQYF.